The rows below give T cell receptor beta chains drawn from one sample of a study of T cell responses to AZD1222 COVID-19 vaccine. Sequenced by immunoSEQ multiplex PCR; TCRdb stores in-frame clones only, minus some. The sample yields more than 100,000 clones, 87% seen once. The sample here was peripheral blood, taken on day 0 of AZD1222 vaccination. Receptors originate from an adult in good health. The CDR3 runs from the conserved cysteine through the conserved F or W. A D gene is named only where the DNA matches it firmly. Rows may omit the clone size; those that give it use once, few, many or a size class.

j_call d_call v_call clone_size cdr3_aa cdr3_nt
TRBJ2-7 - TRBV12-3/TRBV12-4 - CASTSTGYEQYF TGTGCCAGCACCTCGACAGGATACGAGCAGTACTTC
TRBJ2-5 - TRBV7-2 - CASSWGLQETQYF TGTGCCAGCAGCTGGGGACTTCAAGAGACCCAGTACTTC
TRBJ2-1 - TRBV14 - CASSLRQFTSSYNEQFF TGTGCCAGCAGCCTCAGACAGTTCACGAGCTCCTACAATGAGCAGTTCTTC
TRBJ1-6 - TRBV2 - CASTEDGMGNSPLHF TGTGCCAGCACCGAGGATGGCATGGGTAATTCACCCCTCCACTTT
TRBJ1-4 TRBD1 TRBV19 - CASSTGTGGTNEKLFF TGTGCCAGTAGTACGGGGACAGGCGGGACTAATGAAAAACTGTTTTTT
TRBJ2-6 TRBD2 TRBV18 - CASSPGTSGVGGANVLTF TGTGCCAGCTCTCCCGGGACTAGCGGGGTCGGTGGGGCCAACGTCCTGACTTTC
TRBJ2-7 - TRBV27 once CASSLLAGRTGDEQYF TGTGCCAGCAGTTTATTGGCAGGGAGGACCGGGGACGAGCAGTACTTC
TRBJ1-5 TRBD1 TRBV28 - CASRSVNQGAGQPQHF TGTGCCAGCCGAAGCGTTAATCAGGGGGCGGGTCAGCCCCAGCATTTT
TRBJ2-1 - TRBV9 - CASSSFYNEQFF TGTGCCAGCAGCTCCTTCTACAATGAGCAGTTCTTC
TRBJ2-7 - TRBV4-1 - CASSQGHWGADEQYF TGCGCCAGCAGCCAAGGACATTGGGGGGCTGACGAGCAGTACTTC
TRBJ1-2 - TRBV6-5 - CASSSGLQYGYTF TGTGCCAGCAGTTCCGGGCTACAGTATGGCTACACCTTC
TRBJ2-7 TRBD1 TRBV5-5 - CASTLRQGDYEQYF TGTGCCAGCACCCTACGGCAGGGGGACTACGAGCAGTACTTC